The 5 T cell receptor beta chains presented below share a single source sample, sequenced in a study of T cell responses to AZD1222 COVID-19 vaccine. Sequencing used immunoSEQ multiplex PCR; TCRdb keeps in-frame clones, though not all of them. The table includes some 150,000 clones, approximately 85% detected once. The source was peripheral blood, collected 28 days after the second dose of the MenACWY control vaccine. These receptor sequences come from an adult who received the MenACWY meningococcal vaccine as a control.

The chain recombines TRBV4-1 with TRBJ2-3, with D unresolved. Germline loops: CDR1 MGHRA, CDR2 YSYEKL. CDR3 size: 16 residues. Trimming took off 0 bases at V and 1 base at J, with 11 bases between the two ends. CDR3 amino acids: CASSQDQGSGTDTQYF. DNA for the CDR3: TGCGCCAGCAGCCAAGATCAAGGGTCGGGCACAGATACGCAGTATTTT.

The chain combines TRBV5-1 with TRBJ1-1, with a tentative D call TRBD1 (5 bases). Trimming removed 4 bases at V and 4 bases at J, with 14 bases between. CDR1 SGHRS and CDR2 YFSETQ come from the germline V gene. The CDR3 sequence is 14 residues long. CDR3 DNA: TGCGCCAGCAGCAGTCGGGACCTGCCCACTGAAGCTTTCTTT. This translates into CASSSRDLPTEAFF.

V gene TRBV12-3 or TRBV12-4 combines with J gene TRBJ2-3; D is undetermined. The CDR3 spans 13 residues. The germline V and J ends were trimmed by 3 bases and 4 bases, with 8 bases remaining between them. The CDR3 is CASSFSTADTQYF. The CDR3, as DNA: TGTGCCAGCAGTTTTTCTACCGCAGATACGCAGTATTTT.

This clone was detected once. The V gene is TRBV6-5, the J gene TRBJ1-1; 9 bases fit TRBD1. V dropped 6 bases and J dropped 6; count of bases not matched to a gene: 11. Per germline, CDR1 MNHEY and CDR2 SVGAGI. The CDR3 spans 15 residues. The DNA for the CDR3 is TGTGCCAGCAGGGCGGACAGGGGCCTGAGCGCTGAAGCTTTCTTT. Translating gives CASRADRGLSAEAFF.

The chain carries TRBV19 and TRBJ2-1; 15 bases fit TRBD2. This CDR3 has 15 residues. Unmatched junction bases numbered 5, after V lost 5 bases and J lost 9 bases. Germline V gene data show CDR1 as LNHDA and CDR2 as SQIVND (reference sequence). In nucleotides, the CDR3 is TGTGCCAGTAGTCCAGGACTAGCGGGGGGGCGTGAGCAGTTCTTC. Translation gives CASSPGLAGGREQFF.